This is a list of T cell receptor beta chains from one sample in a study of blood T cell repertoires in COVID-19. Clones were read by immunoSEQ multiplex PCR, and TCRdb kept only the in-frame ones, dropping some. Among roughly 150,000 clones listed, roughly 80% were seen once. The material sequenced was peripheral blood. The source of these receptors is a woman older than 75 with acute or convalescent COVID-19. CDR3s include the opening cysteine and the closing phenylalanine or tryptophan. D genes are given only for firm matches. Some rows have no size entry. The others give once, few or many, or a class for an expanded clone.

NA,NA,TRBV7-9,TRBJ2-1,TGTGCCAGCAGTGACTACCGAAGGAGCTCCTACAATGAGCAGTTCTTC,CASSDYRRSSYNEQFF
NA,few,TRBV19,TRBJ1-1,TGTGCCTGCTCGCTCGAACAGGGAACTGAAGCTTTCTTT,CACSLEQGTEAFF
NA,NA,TRBV7-3,TRBJ1-3,TGTGCCAGCAGCTTAAACCCCCCAGGGGTTGGAGGTGGAAACACCATATATTTT,CASSLNPPGVGGGNTIYF
TRBD2,NA,TRBV7-9,TRBJ2-2,TGTGCCAGCAGCTTGAGAGCGGGGGCGTACACCGGGGAGCTGTTTTTT,CASSLRAGAYTGELFF
TRBD1,NA,TRBV5-1,TRBJ1-4,TGCGCCAGCAGCCCCCGACAGGGACCCGGCGAAAAACTGTTTTTT,CASSPRQGPGEKLFF
NA,once,TRBV5-5,TRBJ2-7,TGTGCCAGCAGCTTGCTGTCCAGGGGTGGGTACGAGCAGTACTTC,CASSLLSRGGYEQYF
TRBD1,NA,TRBV28,TRBJ1-2,TGTGCCAGCAGTTTATCGGACAGGGGGCGTGGCTACACCTTC,CASSLSDRGRGYTF
NA,once,TRBV7-9,TRBJ2-7,TGTGCCAGCAGCTTACAAGGCAGGGGCTACGAGCAGTACTTC,CASSLQGRGYEQYF
NA,once,TRBV19,TRBJ2-4,TGTGCCAGTCGCGGTATCGCGGCCAAAAACATTCAGTACTTC,CASRGIAAKNIQYF
NA,NA,TRBV5-1,TRBJ1-1,TGCGCCAGCAGCTTGGCGGCAGGGGAGTTCACTGAAGCTTTCTTT,CASSLAAGEFTEAFF
NA,NA,TRBV19,TRBJ2-3,TGTGCCAGTAGTACCCTAGCAACCTACGGCACAGATACGCAGTATTTT,CASSTLATYGTDTQYF
TRBD1,NA,TRBV7-2,TRBJ1-5,TGTGCCAGCAGCCAAGGACAGGTTAGCAATCAGCCCCAGCATTTT,CASSQGQVSNQPQHF
TRBD1,NA,TRBV7-9,TRBJ1-2,TGTGCCAGCAGCGGTCGACAGGGGGGTTTCTATGGCTACACCTTC,CASSGRQGGFYGYTF
NA,NA,TRBV30,TRBJ2-1,TGTGCCTGGCGCGGGACGGGGTGGATGAATGAGCAGTTCTTC,CAWRGTGWMNEQFF
TRBD2,NA,TRBV6-5,TRBJ2-7,TGTGCCAGCAGTAATAGCGGGGGCTCCTACGAGCAGTACTTC,CASSNSGGSYEQYF
NA,NA,TRBV28,TRBJ1-5,TGTGCCAGCAGCTACCCGACGGGGGGGAGTGGTCAGCCCCAGCATTTT,CASSYPTGGSGQPQHF
NA,NA,TRBV27,TRBJ2-5,TGTGCCAGCAGTTCGACAGGGCGGGGGACCCAGTACTTC,CASSSTGRGTQYF
NA,NA,TRBV15,TRBJ1-2,TGTGCCACCAGCAGAGAGGGGACTACAGCTCCTGGGGACTATGGCTACACCTTC,CATSREGTTAPGDYGYTF
TRBD2,once,TRBV5-1,TRBJ2-7,TGCGCCAGCAGCTCTCAGGGACTAGCGGGTCTCGAGCAGTACTTC,CASSSQGLAGLEQYF
TRBD2,NA,TRBV9,TRBJ2-3,TGTGCCAGCACCATTACTAGCGGGAGCACAGATACGCAGTATTTT,CASTITSGSTDTQYF
NA,NA,TRBV7-2,TRBJ1-2,TGTGCCAGCAGCTTAGGTTCAGGGAACTATGGCTACACCTTC,CASSLGSGNYGYTF
TRBD1,once,TRBV6-5,TRBJ1-2,TGTGCCAGCACTAAAAGGACAGGGGGCGGCTACACCTTC,CASTKRTGGGYTF
NA,NA,TRBV4-3,TRBJ1-5,TGCGCCAGCAGCCAAGACAGGCTATGGCCCCAGCATTTT,CASSQDRLWPQHF
NA,NA,TRBV18,TRBJ1-5,TGTGCCAGCTCACCTATGAGCCGGGTGGAGGGTCAGCCCCAGCATTTT,CASSPMSRVEGQPQHF
TRBD1,NA,TRBV11-3,TRBJ2-2,TGTGCCAGCAGGCAAAGAAATGGACAGGGGGCCGGGGAGCTGTTTTTT,CASRQRNGQGAGELFF
TRBD2,NA,TRBV6-6,TRBJ2-1,TGTGCCAGCAGCGAAAGCGGGAGGTCCTACAATGAGCAGTTCTTC,CASSESGRSYNEQFF
TRBD1,NA,TRBV5-4,TRBJ1-1,TGTGCCAGCCATTACAGGGGGTTGGACACTGAAGCTTTCTTT,CASHYRGLDTEAFF
TRBD1,NA,TRBV9,TRBJ2-2,TGTGCCAGCAGCGCCCCCGGGACAGCCGGTGGGCTGGCCGGGGAGCTGTTTTTT,CASSAPGTAGGLAGELFF
TRBD1,NA,TRBV11-2,TRBJ1-1,TGTGCCAGCAGCCCATTGGACAGGAGTGCTTTCTTT,CASSPLDRSAFF
NA,NA,TRBV13,TRBJ1-5,TGTGCCAGCAGCTTATCGAGGGTCGATCAGCCCCAGCATTTT,CASSLSRVDQPQHF
TRBD1,NA,TRBV6-6,TRBJ1-1,TGTGCCAGCACGGACAGGGCCACTGAAGCTTTCTTT,CASTDRATEAFF
TRBD1,NA,TRBV19,TRBJ1-1,TGTGCCAGTAGTGTAGAAACCGGGACAGAGAACACTGAAGCTTTCTTT,CASSVETGTENTEAFF
TRBD1,NA,TRBV18,TRBJ2-1,TGTGCCAGCTCAACTGGACAGGGGGCCACGGGTGAGCAGTTCTTC,CASSTGQGATGEQFF
NA,NA,TRBV10-3,TRBJ2-7,TGTGCCATCAGTGAGTCGGGAGTGAACTACGAGCAGTACTTC,CAISESGVNYEQYF
NA,NA,TRBV18,TRBJ2-2,TGTGCCAGCTCACCCCTTCCGACTCAGAACACCGGGGAGCTGTTTTTT,CASSPLPTQNTGELFF
TRBD1,NA,TRBV27,TRBJ1-1,TGTGCCAGCAGAGGACAGGGTAACACTGAAGCTTTCTTT,CASRGQGNTEAFF
NA,NA,TRBV30,TRBJ1-1,TGTGCCTGGAGTGGGAGCAGGAACACTGAAGCTTTCTTT,CAWSGSRNTEAFF
NA,few,TRBV27,TRBJ2-2,TGTGCCACCGCCCCCGGGAACACCGGGGAGCTGTTTTTT,CATAPGNTGELFF
NA,NA,TRBV28,TRBJ2-2,TGTGCCAGCAGTTTCGCGGACTACCGCGGGGAGCTGTTTTTT,CASSFADYRGELFF
NA,NA,TRBV19,TRBJ2-5,TGTGCCAGTAGTATTACAGTAAACCAAGAGACCCAGTACTTC,CASSITVNQETQYF
TRBD1,NA,TRBV7-9,TRBJ2-7,TGTGCCAGCAGCTGGGGGGACAGGGCCAATTACGAGCAGTACTTC,CASSWGDRANYEQYF
TRBD1,once,TRBV7-6,TRBJ1-5,TGTGCCAGCAGCTTAGCCGGACAGGGAGTAGGGCCCCAGCATTTT,CASSLAGQGVGPQHF
NA,NA,TRBV28,TRBJ1-2,TGTGCCAGCAGCACTCGACTAGGTCGTGGCTACACCTTC,CASSTRLGRGYTF
NA,NA,TRBV10-2,TRBJ2-6,TGCGCCAGCAGTGAGCCGTCAGGCTCCTCTGGGGCCAACGTCCTGACTTTC,CASSEPSGSSGANVLTF
NA,NA,TRBV29-1,TRBJ2-2,TGCAGCTGTAGAGGCCCCGGGACAACGAACACCGGGGAGCTGTTTTTT,CSCRGPGTTNTGELFF
TRBD1,NA,TRBV28,TRBJ2-4,TGTGCCAGCAGTTACCAGGGGGCGTCCAAAAACATTCAGTACTTC,CASSYQGASKNIQYF
TRBD2,NA,TRBV14,TRBJ2-1,TGTGCCAGCAGCCAAGCGCGGGGGGCCTACAATGAGCAGTTCTTC,CASSQARGAYNEQFF
NA,NA,TRBV14,TRBJ1-2,TGTGCCAGCAGCCCCCGGGCAGGAGCGGTCGGCGGTTCTAACTATGGCTACACCTTC,CASSPRAGAVGGSNYGYTF
NA,NA,TRBV15,TRBJ2-7,TGTGCCACCAGCAGAGATACATGGCTAGCTGGGGACGAGCAGTACTTC,CATSRDTWLAGDEQYF
NA,NA,TRBV18,TRBJ2-5,TGTGCCAGCTCACCCCCGTACCAAGAGACCCAGTACTTC,CASSPPYQETQYF
TRBD1,once,TRBV28,TRBJ2-7,TGTGCCAGCAGTGCCCGGGACAGGACCTACGAGCAGTACTTC,CASSARDRTYEQYF
NA,NA,TRBV27,TRBJ1-6,TGTGCCAGCACCCCCCCCGGAGGGTCCCATAATTCACCCCTCCACTTT,CASTPPGGSHNSPLHF
NA,NA,TRBV23-1,TRBJ1-6,TGCGCCAGCAGCCGAGATAATTCACCCCTCCACTTT,CASSRDNSPLHF
NA,NA,TRBV4-3,TRBJ2-1,TGCGCCAGCAGCCAAGTGCGGGCGCAGGGAGGAAATGAGCAGTTCTTC,CASSQVRAQGGNEQFF
TRBD1,NA,TRBV9,TRBJ1-4,TGTGCCAGCAGCGCAGGACAGGGGACTAATGAAAAACTGTTTTTT,CASSAGQGTNEKLFF
NA,NA,TRBV3-1/TRBV3-2,TRBJ2-1,TGTGCCAGCAGACAGGGTACTGAGCAGTTCTTC,CASRQGTEQFF
TRBD1,once,TRBV18,TRBJ2-7,TGTGCCAGCCGCGAGACAGGGGGCTCCTACGAGCAGTACTTC,CASRETGGSYEQYF
NA,NA,TRBV29-1,TRBJ2-1,TGCAGCGTTGATAGCCATTACAATGAGCAGTTCTTC,CSVDSHYNEQFF
NA,few,TRBV6-2/TRBV6-3,TRBJ2-2,TGTGCCAGCAGTTACGTCGGACAGATGGGGGAGCTGTTTTTT,CASSYVGQMGELFF